One and the same sample provided the 29 T cell receptor beta chains below, sequenced in a study of OX40 agonist ivuxolimab in advanced cancers. The method was the immunoSEQ multiplex PCR assay. This immuneACCESS table, as held by TCRdb, lists in-frame sequences with V and J called but not all clones. Of the missing ones, under half trace to an unresolved V gene in checked studies; the others have no known cause. The sample table shows 94,000 or so clones, and approximately 80% are seen once. The biggest ten clones account for roughly 1.1% of the sample. The sequencing here drew on CD4+ or CD8+ T cells sorted from blood, taken in a trial of the OX40 agonist ivuxolimab. These receptors were obtained from an adult with an advanced solid tumor such as melanoma, head and neck, liver or kidney cancer.

This chain connects TRBV4-2 to TRBJ2-5; D uncertain. Germline V gene sequence: CDR1 LGHNA, CDR2 YNFKEQ. V lost 1 base, J lost 2 bases, and 5 bases lay in between. The CDR3 has 13 residues. CDR3 sequence (DNA): TGTGCCAGCAGCCAAGGGAATCAAGAGACCCAGTACTTC. It translates to CASSQGNQETQYF.

The V and J genes are TRBV5-1 and TRBJ1-1, with 7 bases matching TRBD1. The CDR3 is 17 residues long. The germline gives CDR1 SGHRS, CDR2 YFSETQ. V trimming: 4 bases; J trimming: 3 bases; junction bases outside the gene matches: 15. CDR3 loop: CASSIGTAQIGDTEAFF. The CDR3 coding sequence is TGCGCCAGCAGCATCGGGACAGCGCAAATTGGGGACACTGAAGCTTTCTTT.

This chain uses TRBV7-9 with TRBJ2-7, with a weak D call TRBD2 (5 bases). The germline gives CDR1 SEHNR, CDR2 FQNEAQ (reference sequence). This CDR3 has 15 amino acids. The ends were cut back, 1 base at V and 5 bases at J, with 15 bases in the middle. The CDR3 region is CASSLGHSGSHEQYF. The DNA of the CDR3 is TGTGCCAGCAGCTTAGGTCATTCGGGGAGCCACGAGCAGTACTTC.

The V and J genes are TRBV2 and TRBJ1-2; the D gene is possibly TRBD1 (5 bases). This CDR3 comprises 12 residues. Germline CDR1 and CDR2: SNHLY and FYNNEI. Deletions cut 4 bases from V and 4 bases from J, with 7 bases between. This CDR3 reads CASSGQSYGYTF. The CDR3 region has the DNA TGTGCCAGCAGTGGACAGAGCTATGGCTACACCTTC.

The V call is TRBV4-3, the J call TRBJ2-3; 8 nucleotides line up with TRBD2. The junction had 4 bases not matched to a gene; V was cut back by 0 bases and J by 2 bases. The CDR3 contains 16 residues. CDR1 is LGHNA and CDR2 is YSLEER in the germline V gene. CDR3 sequence reads: CASSQETGGVTDTQYF. In DNA, the CDR3 is TGCGCCAGCAGCCAAGAGACCGGGGGGGTCACAGATACGCAGTATTTT.

The chain uses TRBV5-8 and TRBJ1-5, with D hard to call. The CDR3 is made up of 15 amino acids. Germline V gene lookup returns CDR1 SGHTS and CDR2 YDEGEE. V was pared by 0 bases and J by 4 bases, with 11 bases between. The CDR3 spells CASSLEDVLNQPQHF. CDR3 coding DNA: TGTGCCAGCAGCTTGGAAGACGTTTTAAATCAGCCCCAGCATTTT.

CDR3 protein: CASSLQGGQETQYF. The CDR3 nucleotides are TGTGCCAGCAGCTTACAGGGGGGTCAAGAGACCCAGTACTTC. This chain joins TRBV7-2 and TRBJ2-5, with D perhaps TRBD1 (7 bases). Germline values: CDR1 SGHTA, CDR2 FQGNSA. Trimming stripped 2 bases from V and 2 bases from J, with 9 bases between. This CDR3 has 14 amino acids.

The chain combines TRBV7-2 with TRBJ2-7; D may match TRBD1 or TRBD2 (6 bases each). Germline-derived CDR1 and CDR2 are SGHTA and FQGNSA. V was pared by 1 base and J by 2 bases, with 15 bases between. This CDR3 has 16 amino acids. CDR3 loop: CASSLVGGPLPYEQYV. CDR3 nucleotides: TGTGCCAGCAGCTTAGTGGGGGGCCCTTTACCCTACGAGCAGTACGTC.

The rearrangement joins TRBV4-1 to TRBJ2-7; 12 nucleotides match TRBD2. The V and J ends lost 3 bases and 0 bases, in that order; junction bases with no gene match: 3. This CDR3 comprises 16 residues. The germline V gene has CDR1 MGHRA and CDR2 YSYEKL. CDR3 sequence (DNA): TGCGCCAGCAGCCACCCTAGCGGGGGGGTCTCCTACGAGCAGTACTTC. This encodes CASSHPSGGVSYEQYF.

V gene TRBV7-2 combines with J gene TRBJ2-7, with 13 bases aligning to TRBD2. The CDR3 runs 16 residues. The junction had 7 bases not matched to a gene; V was cut back by 5 bases and J by 3 bases. Germline-derived CDR1 and CDR2 are SGHTA and FQGNSA. The CDR3 DNA follows: TGTGCCAGCAGCCGAGGACTAGCGGGGGATGGCTACGAGCAGTACTTC. The encoded protein is CASSRGLAGDGYEQYF.

This rearrangement joins TRBV4-2 to TRBJ1-2, with unresolved D. The CDR3 extends over 14 amino acids. V shed 0 bases and J shed 8 bases, with 13 bases lying between them. Germline V CDR1 and CDR2: LGHNA, YNFKEQ. CDR3 DNA sequence: TGTGCCAGCAGCCAAGACAGGACGGCCTGGGGCTACACCTTC. This encodes CASSQDRTAWGYTF.

CDR3 nucleotides: TGTGCCATCAGTGAGTCAGGCCGCATAAACACCGGGGAGCTGTTTTTT. Translated, it gives CAISESGRINTGELFF. The gene calls are TRBV10-3 and TRBJ2-2; no clear D gene. The V gene lost 0 bases and the J gene lost 2 bases, with 10 bases spanning the gap. Germline lookup yields CDR1 ENHRY and CDR2 SYGVKD. The CDR3 is 16 residues long.

The J gene is TRBJ2-7, the V gene TRBV6-5; a weak D match, TRBD1 (6 bases). The CDR3 extends over 15 amino acids. The V end lost 5 bases, the J end lost 0 bases, and 14 bases lay between the germline ends. Per the germline V gene, CDR1 is MNHEY and CDR2 is SVGAGI. Here the CDR3 reads CASSQNRDNSYEQYF. For the CDR3, the DNA is TGTGCCAGCAGTCAAAACCGGGACAACTCCTACGAGCAGTACTTC.

The chain employs TRBV7-2 and TRBJ2-3; 7 nucleotides match TRBD1. The CDR3 length is 16 residues. Germline CDR1 SGHTA, CDR2 FQGNSA. V was clipped by 1 base and J by 7 bases; unmatched bases: 11. The CDR3 sequence is CASSLDVIGGLNTQYF. CDR3 in DNA: TGTGCCAGCAGCTTAGACGTTATAGGGGGCTTGAATACGCAGTATTTT.

The rearrangement links TRBV7-8 to TRBJ1-5; no definite D call. The CDR3 is 14 amino acids. V dropped 8 bases and J dropped 0 bases, with 11 bases sitting between them. Germline CDR1 is SGHVS and CDR2 is FQNEAQ. In nucleotides, the CDR3 is TGTGCCAGCGGCCGGGAATATAGCAATCAGCCCCAGCATTTT. Residues: CASGREYSNQPQHF.

The chain links TRBV18 to TRBJ2-1, with 7 bases matching TRBD1. Looked up from germline, CDR1 is KGHSH and CDR2 is LQKENI. Losses at the gene ends were 3 bases for V and 3 bases for J; bases not matched to a gene: 11. The CDR3 is 17 residues long. CDR3 residues: CASSPRTGADFYNEQFF. CDR3 coding DNA: TGTGCCAGCTCACCTCGCACAGGGGCCGACTTCTACAATGAGCAGTTCTTC.

V gene TRBV19 combines with J gene TRBJ1-4; TRBD1 might be the D (6 bases). The CDR3 is 13 amino acids. V lost 4 bases and J 10 bases, leaving 13 bases between the germline ends. In germline, CDR1 is LNHDA, CDR2 SQIVND (reference sequence). CDR3 loop: CASSTLQGGKLFF. The CDR3 DNA sequence: TGTGCCAGTAGTACCTTACAGGGTGGAAAACTGTTTTTT.

This sequence joins TRBV6-5 and TRBJ2-7; D is ambiguous. Trimming pared 5 bases from V and 2 bases from J, leaving 16 bases between. This CDR3 spans 15 amino acids. The germline V gene encodes CDR1 MNHEY and CDR2 SVGAGI. As DNA, the CDR3 is TGTGCCAGCAGTCCCCCCGGCAGGAGCCCCTACGAGCAGTACTTC. Protein product: CASSPPGRSPYEQYF.

The rearrangement uses TRBV6-4 and TRBJ2-1; D might be TRBD1 (6 bases). Per the germline V gene, CDR1 is MRHNA and CDR2 is SNTAGT. There are 20 residues in the CDR3. Trimming stripped 4 bases from V and 0 bases from J, with 25 bases between. The CDR3 nucleotides are TGTGCCAGCAGTGGGGTCTACAACCAACAGGGCCAAAGCTCCTACAATGAGCAGTTCTTC. It specifies CASSGVYNQQGQSSYNEQFF.

This rearrangement joins TRBV5-5 to TRBJ1-6; maybe TRBD1 (5 bases). The CDR3 loop spans 17 amino acids. Germline V gene data show CDR1 as SGHKS and CDR2 as YYEKEE (reference sequence). V was shortened by 2 bases and J by 0 bases, with 12 bases between the two germline ends. The CDR3 coding sequence is TGTGCCAGCAGCTTAGGGACGGAGAGCTCCTATAATTCACCCCTCCACTTT. This codes for CASSLGTESSYNSPLHF.

In its sample, this clone was seen a few times. This chain connects TRBV28 to TRBJ1-3; D not certain. Per germline, CDR1 MDHEN and CDR2 SYDVKM. Trimming took off 2 bases at V and 0 bases at J, with 5 bases between the two ends. The CDR3 is 14 residues long. Written as DNA, the CDR3 is TGTGCCAGCAGTTTAGTAGCCTCTGGAAACACCATATATTTT. It yields the protein CASSLVASGNTIYF.

The CDR3: CASGPGQGFYGYTF. CDR3 nucleotide sequence: TGTGCCAGCGGCCCGGGACAGGGGTTCTATGGCTACACCTTC. The V and J genes are TRBV7-2 and TRBJ1-2, with 10 nucleotides matching TRBD1. CDR3 length: 14 residues. V was pared by 8 bases and J by 4 bases, with 7 bases of the junction left unmatched. The germline CDR1 and CDR2 sequences are SGHTA and FQGNSA.

The rearrangement uses TRBV5-1 and TRBJ2-7; 8 bases map to TRBD2. CDR1 is SGHRS and CDR2 is YFSETQ in the germline V gene. J lost 2 bases, V lost 1 base, and 2 bases had no gene match. The CDR3 has 14 residues. The CDR3 DNA reads as TGCGCCAGCAGCTTGACCGGGAGGGCCTACGAGCAGTACGTC. Protein sequence: CASSLTGRAYEQYV.

The table lists this clone with a few counts. The chain uses TRBV9 and TRBJ1-5; TRBD1 is a possible D gene (5 bases). The CDR3 is 15 amino acids. Trimming removed 0 bases at V and 6 bases at J, with 13 bases between. Germline V lookup: CDR1 SGDLS, CDR2 YYNGEE. CDR3 nucleotides: TGTGCCAGCAGCGTAGGGGTAGGGGAAGGTCAGCCCCAGCATTTT. Protein: CASSVGVGEGQPQHF.

The chain joins TRBV19 to TRBJ2-6, with D perhaps matching TRBD1 (5 bases). There are 16 residues in the CDR3. V lost 0 bases and J lost 2, with 8 bases in between. Germline CDR1 reads LNHDA; CDR2 reads SQIVND (reference sequence). CDR3 in DNA: TGTGCCAGTAGTATAGAAGCAGGGACTGGGGCCAACGTCCTGACTTTC. Protein: CASSIEAGTGANVLTF.

The gene calls are TRBV27 and TRBJ2-1, with a possible D match to TRBD1 (6 bases). This CDR3 has 15 amino acids. V shed 8 bases and J shed 4 bases, with 18 bases lying between them. CDR1 and CDR2 (germline): MNHEY, SMNVEV (reference sequence). In nucleotides, the CDR3 is TGTGCCAGCCGACTCCAAAGGGGGAATTACAATGAGCAGTTCTTC. This sequence encodes CASRLQRGNYNEQFF.

This clone was counted once. The V gene is TRBV5-8, the J gene TRBJ1-4; D possibly corresponds to TRBD1 (6 bases). V lost 4 bases to trimming and J lost 11 bases, with 21 bases between them. CDR3 size: 15 residues. Germline V CDR1 and CDR2: SGHTS, YDEGEE. CDR3 region: CASSLVWGGAEKLFF. DNA for the CDR3: TGTGCCAGCAGCCTGGTGTGGGGGGGCGCGGAGAAACTGTTTTTT. Full variable domain (rest looked up from reference TRBV5-8 and TRBJ1-4): EAGVTQSPTHLIKTRGQQATLRCSPISGHTSVYWYQQALGLGLQFLLWYDEGEERNRGNFPPRFSGRQFPNYSSELNVNALELEDSALYLCASSLVWGGAEKLFFGSGTQLSVL.

The gene calls are TRBV5-1 and TRBJ2-2; unclear D gene. The CDR3 consists of 15 residues. Trimming removed 7 bases at V and 2 bases at J, with 15 bases between. The germline V gene has CDR1 SGHRS and CDR2 YFSETQ. Here the CDR3 DNA reads TGCGCCAGCTCTCCCGTTGGGGAAAACACCGGGGAGCTGTTTTTT. Its protein product is CASSPVGENTGELFF.

This chain joins TRBV2 and TRBJ1-1; a weak D match, TRBD1 (6 bases). Germline V lookup: CDR1 SNHLY, CDR2 FYNNEI. The CDR3 spans 16 residues. In DNA, the CDR3 is TGTGTCTCGAAGGGGGGAGGGGCCGGCGCGAACACTGAAGCTTTCTTT. It specifies CVSKGGGAGANTEAFF.